This T cell receptor beta chain was sequenced in a study of technical replicates of blood from several donors. The repertoire was sequenced with immunoSEQ multiplex PCR; TCRdb's copy has only in-frame clones and lacks some. The table has fewer than 70,000 clones, about 93% seen once. CDR3 size: 18 residues. Trimming cost V 3 bases and J 0 bases; bases outside gene matches: 8. Germline V lookup: CDR1 SGHRS, CDR2 YFSETQ. This sequence originates from a human donor in good health. This chain links TRBV5-1 with TRBJ2-6; 8 positions match TRBD1. The specimen sequenced was T cells isolated from PBMCs. The CDR3 is CASSYDRQGYSGANVLTF. CDR3 DNA sequence: TGCGCCAGCAGCTACGACCGACAGGGGTACTCTGGGGCCAACGTCCTGACTTTC.